A selection of T cell receptor beta chains follows, all from one sample in a study of blood T cell repertoires in COVID-19. TCRdb keeps only in-frame clones here, not all; method: immunoSEQ multiplex PCR. The sample consists of 80,000 to 95,000 clones, roughly 90% of them appearing once. The source material was peripheral blood. The receptors were sampled from a man in his fifties or sixties with active or convalescent COVID-19. CDR3s include the opening cysteine and the closing phenylalanine or tryptophan. The D gene is left open where the match is weak. The listing skips clone size in some rows; elsewhere it reads once, few, many or a size class.

clone_size d_call j_call v_call cdr3_nt cdr3_aa
once TRBD1 TRBJ1-5 TRBV7-8 TGTGCCAGCAGCTCCAGACGACAGGGAAATCAGCCCCAGCATTTT CASSSRRQGNQPQHF
. TRBD1 TRBJ2-3 TRBV6-5 TGTGCCAGCAGAGCGACAGGGGGAAGCACAGATACGCAGTATTTT CASRATGGSTDTQYF
. . TRBJ1-2 TRBV9 TGTGCCAGCAGCCCCCGGGACGGGGGGCGTCAAAATGGCTACACCTTC CASSPRDGGRQNGYTF
. . TRBJ2-3 TRBV29-1 TGCAGCGTTGGCCAGGGAGGCGATACGCAGTATTTT CSVGQGGDTQYF
few . TRBJ2-5 TRBV9 TGTGCCAGCAGCGTAGGAGGAGGGGACTGGGGTCGAGAGACCCAGTACTTC CASSVGGGDWGRETQYF
. . TRBJ2-2 TRBV11-2 TGTGCCAGCAGCTTAACAGGGACGAACACCGGGGAGCTGTTTTTT CASSLTGTNTGELFF
. . TRBJ1-3 TRBV10-1 TGCGCCAGCAGTGAGTCAGGGGGAAGAAACACCATATATTTT CASSESGGRNTIYF
. TRBD2 TRBJ2-3 TRBV2 TGTGCCAGCACCATTCTAGCGGGAACCACAGATACGCAGTATTTT CASTILAGTTDTQYF
once . TRBJ1-1 TRBV13 TGTGCCAGCGATGACAGCCTCGGGACTGAAGCTTTCTTT CASDDSLGTEAFF
once TRBD1 TRBJ2-5 TRBV30 TGTGCCTGGAGCGCCGGGACAGGGGGTTTAAGAGAGACCCAGTACTTC CAWSAGTGGLRETQYF
. TRBD2 TRBJ2-1 TRBV5-6 TGTGCCAGCAGCTTTGGACTAGCGGGAGGGCGATGGAATGAGCAGTTCTTC CASSFGLAGGRWNEQFF
. . TRBJ2-7 TRBV21-1 TGTGCCAGCAGCAACACAGGGGGCTCCTACGAGCAGTACTTC CASSNTGGSYEQYF
. TRBD2 TRBJ2-1 TRBV30 TGTGCCTGGATAGCGGGGGGGCCCTACAATGAGCAGTTCTTC CAWIAGGPYNEQFF
. TRBD2 TRBJ2-2 TRBV3-1/TRBV3-2 TGTGCCAGCAGCCAAGGAGCGGGGACTACGAACACCGGGGAGCTGTTTTTT CASSQGAGTTNTGELFF
. TRBD2 TRBJ2-1 TRBV7-6 TGTGCCAGCAGCTTAGCTTCCCAGCGGGGGATGGATGAGCAGTTCTTC CASSLASQRGMDEQFF